This TCR beta chain was obtained from a study of blood T cells in healthy people across ages. Study-level points and caveats: Relative to aged donors, long-lived donors carried more naive CD4+ cells and displayed higher diversity. The fall in TCR beta diversity per million T cells was roughly linear with age.

The length of the CDR3 is 14 residues. Germline assignment: CDR1 LGHDT and CDR2 YNNKEL (reference sequence). A J-beta primer mix and a sample-barcoded 5' primer were used in a second PCR of about 7 to 12 cycles. A template-switch adaptor containing 12 random nucleotides labeled each cDNA molecule. Any given sample supplied a minimum of 2.5 million CDR3-containing paired-end reads. TCRdb re-derived calls from the 5' RACE reads in MiXCR, one entry per CDR3 protein. The table records approximately 810,000 distinct CDR3 sequences, 29% of them present only once. Comments on this clonotype: The antigen is not known. Compared with germline, one end of the junction differs, possibly owing to a read error.

The chain recombines TRBV3-1 with TRBJ2-1, with D maybe TRBD2 (6 bases). The J call may be mistaken, given a closer DNA end match to TRBJ2-7. Material: blood. The receptor's source is a woman older than 75 in good health. CDR3 in DNA: TGTGCCGGCAGCCAAGGAGCGGGCCTCAATGAGCAGTACTTC. This encodes CAGSQGAGLNEQYF.